The text below deals with one T cell receptor beta chain. This table comes from immunoSEQ multiplex PCR, and its TCRdb copy is limited to in-frame clones, with some not included. The data show about 180,000 clones, approximately 87% seen once. This sample was taken from a study of blood T cell repertoires in COVID-19. Study background: Some COVID-19 samples were acute and others convalescent; all came from the United States, Italy and Spain.

The CDR3 covers 14 residues. Germline V gene sequence: CDR1 SGDLS, CDR2 YYNGEE. V gave up 4 bases and J gave up 9 bases; unmatched junction bases: 5. The clonotype comes from a woman in her 70s with COVID-19, enrolled during active disease. The sample consisted of peripheral blood. V is TRBV9 and J is TRBJ2-2, with 11 bases lining up with TRBD2. The CDR3 protein is CASSFTSGRRELFF. Here the CDR3 DNA reads TGTGCCAGCAGCTTTACTAGCGGGAGAAGGGAGCTGTTTTTT.